This TCR beta chain was sequenced for a study of cytomegalovirus exposure and HLA in healthy donors. Study results and caveats: Previous analysis showed most TCR beta V segments were productive about 90% or about 30% of the time. Through in vitro validation, three CMV-associated chains were shown to be specific for CMV antigens.

Concerning this clone itself: Its antigen is undetermined.

Per germline, CDR1 SQVTM and CDR2 ANQGSEA. This CDR3 has 13 amino acids. V lost 3 bases to trimming and J lost 1 base; unmatched junction nucleotides: 0. Healthy bone marrow donors made up the donor group. The study sampled nominally healthy donors, though unrecorded immune exposures were likely. Both 60 Vbeta primers and 13 Jbeta primers went into the PCR. Produced via immunoSEQ multiplex PCR; TCRdb's table is partial and in-frame only. The table records 100,000 to 150,000 clones, approximately 78% of them present only once. This TCR derives from a woman aged 40 to 49 in good health and CMV-seropositive. Sequenced input: PBMCs. This chain joins TRBV29-1 and TRBJ1-1; 9 positions match TRBD1. Here the CDR3 reads CSVEDRGNTEAFF. The CDR3 DNA reads TGCAGCGTTGAGGACAGGGGGAACACTGAAGCTTTCTTT. The full variable domain, with the rest looked up from reference TRBV29-1 and TRBJ1-1, is SAVISQKPSRDICQRGTSLTIQCQVDSQVTMMFWYRQQPGQSLTLIATANQGSEATYESGFVIDKFPISRPNLTFSTLTVSNMSPEDSSIYLCSVEDRGNTEAFFGQGTRLTVV.